This TCR beta chain was recorded in a study of T-cell memory formation after mild COVID-19. Study overall: The study found TCR clusters largely donor specific.

The CDR3 consists of 14 residues. Trimming pared 8 bases from V and 4 bases from J, leaving 14 bases between. CDR1 is MNHEY and CDR2 is SVGAGI in the germline V gene. 5'RACE primed at constant segments yielded TCR alpha and TCR beta cDNA libraries bearing sample barcodes and UMIs. TCRdb reprocessed the 5' RACE reads via MiXCR and lists one record per CDR3 protein. The repertoire consists of some 210,000 distinct CDR3 sequences, with 27% occurring once and the leading ten covering roughly 10%. This clonotype appeared a single time. Antigen specificity is unknown. Study observations and caveats: CD4/CD8 balance characterized clones contracting day 15 to 85, and CD4+ skew characterized later expanders. There were some responding clones in pre-infection memory, which suggested that cross-reactive memory had joined.

The chain recombines TRBV6-5 with TRBJ1-4; unclear D gene. The sequence was collected from an adult woman who had mild COVID-19 (a few samples of this study predate the infection). Cell type and time point are not known. The sample comprised PBMCs or a T cell subset sorted from them (not recorded which). The CDR3 sequence is CASGHRWGNEKLFF. As DNA, the CDR3 is TGTGCCAGCGGGCATAGATGGGGTAATGAAAAACTGTTTTTT.